This TCR beta chain is drawn from a study of blood T cell repertoires in COVID-19. As for the study in general: The United States, Italy and Spain supplied acute and convalescent COVID-19 samples.

Assay used: immunoSEQ multiplex PCR; TCRdb lists only in-frame clones, some missing. This sample has tens of thousands of clones, with nearly 90% found just once. In germline, CDR1 is GTSNPN, CDR2 SVGIG (reference sequence). This CDR3 contains 15 residues. V lost 8 bases and J lost 6; bases outside the gene matches: 8. This TCR came from a man aged 55 to 70 with COVID-19, enrolled during active disease. Material: peripheral blood. The V call is TRBV30, the J call TRBJ1-6; the match to TRBD1 covers 12 bases. In DNA form, the CDR3 reads TGTGCCATAAACCGGGACAGGGGGCTTAATTCACCCCTCCACTTT. This encodes CAINRDRGLNSPLHF.